A selection of T cell receptor beta chains follows, all from one sample in a study of beta chain features in type 1 diabetes. Some clones are missing from TCRdb's copy, which holds only in-frame ones; the method was immunoSEQ multiplex PCR. The table records about 280,000 clones, around 16% of them present only once. Sequencing used naive CD4+ T cells from blood. Every receptor here comes from a man aged 18 to 30 with type 1 diabetes. The CDR3 runs from the conserved cysteine through the conserved F or W. A D gene is named only where the DNA matches it firmly. Only some rows state a clone size, as once, few, many or a class for expanded clones.

V	J	D	size	DNA	CDR3
TRBV19	TRBJ1-6	-	few	TGTGCCAGTGGAGACAGTTCCTATAATTCACCCCTCCACTTT	CASGDSSYNSPLHF
TRBV6-6	TRBJ2-3	-	-	TGTGCCAGCAGTTATGCCCTAGGACAGTTCACAGATACGCAGTATTTT	CASSYALGQFTDTQYF
TRBV25-1	TRBJ2-5	-	-	TGTGCCAGCAGTGATCGGGAGACCCAGTACTTC	CASSDRETQYF
TRBV6-5	TRBJ2-5	TRBD2	-	TGTGCCAGTGGGACTAGACAAGAGACCCAGTACTTC	CASGTRQETQYF
TRBV27	TRBJ1-2	TRBD1	-	TGTGCCAGCAGGGCGACAGGGGGGCACTATGGCTACACCTTC	CASRATGGHYGYTF
TRBV13	TRBJ1-6	-	few	TGTGCCAGCAGCGGCCCCCCGGGGGATAATTCACCCCTCCACTTT	CASSGPPGDNSPLHF
TRBV29-1	TRBJ1-1	-	-	TGCAGCGTCAATACAAGACTGACCTTCACTGAAGCTTTCTTT	CSVNTRLTFTEAFF
TRBV6-6	TRBJ2-7	-	-	TGTGCCAGCAGTTACAGGGGCCTCCCCTACGAGCAGTACTTC	CASSYRGLPYEQYF
TRBV7-2	TRBJ2-2	-	-	TGTGCCAGCAGCTCGGACTTTAACACCGGGGAGCTGTTTTTT	CASSSDFNTGELFF
TRBV11-2	TRBJ1-1	TRBD1	-	TGTGCCAGCAGCTTAAAGGGCAGGGGGTTGAACACTGAAGCTTTCTTT	CASSLKGRGLNTEAFF
TRBV6-6	TRBJ2-7	TRBD2	-	TGTGCCAGCAGGGGACTAGCGGGAGGGCCCACCTACGAGCAGTACTTC	CASRGLAGGPTYEQYF
TRBV6-6	TRBJ1-1	-	-	TGTGCCAGCAGTTACTTACTGACAGGCTCGAACACTGAAGCTTTCTTT	CASSYLLTGSNTEAFF
TRBV6-5	TRBJ1-1	-	-	TGTGCCAGCAGTTACGGGAGGGTGAGTCGGAACACTGAAGCTTTCTTT	CASSYGRVSRNTEAFF
TRBV19	TRBJ1-2	-	few	TGTGCCAGTAGTAACCTAACTCCCGCGCTTGGCTACACCTTC	CASSNLTPALGYTF
TRBV5-1	TRBJ2-4	-	few	TGCGCCAGCAGCTGGACTATAGCCAAAAACATTCAGTACTTC	CASSWTIAKNIQYF